Listed below are T cell receptor beta chains from one sample, sequenced in a study of blood T cells in healthy people across ages. Using its own MiXCR run on the 5' RACE reads, TCRdb lists one record per CDR3 protein. This table has about 1.5 million distinct CDR3 sequences, roughly 40% appearing once. The specimen was blood. The receptors come from a woman younger than 35 in good health. The CDR3 runs from the conserved cysteine through the conserved F or W. The D gene is left open where the match is weak. Size is omitted from some rows. Given values are once, few, many or a class for expanded clones.

CDR3aa: CASGTDGPGELFF
CDR3nt: TGTGCTAGTGGTACTGACGGGCCCGGGGAGCTGTTTTTT
d_gene: NA
v_gene: TRBV12-5
abundance: few
j_gene: TRBJ2-2

CDR3aa: CRRLGQDSEQYF
CDR3nt: TGCAGACGGTTGGGCCAAGACTCCGAGCAGTACTTC
d_gene: NA
v_gene: TRBV20-1
abundance: NA
j_gene: TRBJ2-7

CDR3aa: CSVAEAAVVPANYGYTF
CDR3nt: TGCAGCGTTGCTGAGGCCGCTGTGGTGCCAGCTAACTATGGCTACACCTTC
d_gene: NA
v_gene: TRBV29-1
abundance: few
j_gene: TRBJ1-2

CDR3aa: CASSVGRARNEQFF
CDR3nt: TGTGCCAGCAGCGTAGGGCGAGCCCGCAATGAGCAGTTCTTC
d_gene: NA
v_gene: TRBV9
abundance: once
j_gene: TRBJ2-1

CDR3aa: CASSHQGADEKLFF
CDR3nt: TGTGCCAGCAGTCATCAGGGGGCAGATGAAAAACTGTTTTTT
d_gene: TRBD1
v_gene: TRBV6-1
abundance: NA
j_gene: TRBJ1-4

CDR3aa: CASSYYGGSTDTQYF
CDR3nt: TGTGCCAGCAGTTACTATGGGGGTAGTACAGATACGCAGTATTTT
d_gene: NA
v_gene: TRBV6-6
abundance: NA
j_gene: TRBJ2-3

CDR3aa: CAGSLGGGGFNEQYF
CDR3nt: TGTGCCGGCAGTTTAGGCGGGGGGGGTTTCAATGAGCAGTACTTC
d_gene: TRBD2
v_gene: TRBV27
abundance: NA
j_gene: TRBJ2-5

CDR3aa: CASSQDKGYDYGYTF
CDR3nt: TGTGCCAGCAGCCAAGATAAGGGGTACGACTATGGCTACACCTTC
d_gene: NA
v_gene: TRBV3-1
abundance: few
j_gene: TRBJ1-2

CDR3aa: CASSRSGGSSTDTQYF
CDR3nt: TGTGCCAGCAGCAGAAGCGGGGGATCTAGCACAGATACGCAGTATTTT
d_gene: TRBD2
v_gene: TRBV6-1
abundance: NA
j_gene: TRBJ2-3

CDR3aa: CSARLAGVTGELFF
CDR3nt: TGCAGTGCTAGGCTAGCGGGAGTCACCGGGGAGCTGTTTTTT
d_gene: TRBD2
v_gene: TRBV20-1
abundance: NA
j_gene: TRBJ2-2

CDR3aa: CASSFEQGARIAKNIQYF
CDR3nt: TGTGCCAGCAGTTTCGAACAGGGGGCGCGAATTGCCAAAAACATTCAGTACTTC
d_gene: TRBD1
v_gene: TRBV28
abundance: few
j_gene: TRBJ2-4

CDR3aa: CATSRRTGLRNEQYF
CDR3nt: TGTGCCACCAGCCGGAGGACAGGGCTAAGGAATGAGCAGTACTTC
d_gene: TRBD1
v_gene: TRBV15
abundance: NA
j_gene: TRBJ2-7

CDR3aa: CASSQDGTSGGRETQYF
CDR3nt: TGCGCCAGCAGCCAAGATGGGACTAGCGGGGGGCGGGAGACCCAGTACTTC
d_gene: TRBD2
v_gene: TRBV4-1
abundance: NA
j_gene: TRBJ2-5

CDR3aa: CAISVEGADTQYF
CDR3nt: TGTGCCATCAGTGTGGAAGGGGCAGATACGCAGTATTTT
d_gene: NA
v_gene: TRBV10-3
abundance: many
j_gene: TRBJ2-3

CDR3aa: CSARSGLGEKLFF
CDR3nt: TGCAGTGCTAGATCCGGGCTGGGGGAAAAACTGTTTTTT
d_gene: NA
v_gene: TRBV20-1
abundance: many
j_gene: TRBJ1-4

CDR3aa: CSASEGPAGVGSPLHF
CDR3nt: TGCAGTGCTAGCGAGGGGCCGGCGGGAGTTGGTTCACCCCTCCACTTT
d_gene: NA
v_gene: TRBV20-1
abundance: NA
j_gene: TRBJ1-6

CDR3aa: CATSDLPSGPGGANYGYTF
CDR3nt: TGTGCCACCAGTGATTTGCCTTCGGGTCCCGGTGGGGCTAACTATGGCTACACCTTC
d_gene: NA
v_gene: TRBV24-1
abundance: many
j_gene: TRBJ1-2

CDR3aa: CASPFSGGEMNEQFF
CDR3nt: TGTGCCAGTCCCTTCAGCGGGGGGGAGATGAATGAGCAGTTCTTC
d_gene: TRBD2
v_gene: TRBV2
abundance: few
j_gene: TRBJ2-1

CDR3aa: CASSFLPGNDNEQFF
CDR3nt: TGTGCCAGCAGCTTTCTACCGGGAAACGACAATGAGCAGTTCTTC
d_gene: NA
v_gene: TRBV13
abundance: NA
j_gene: TRBJ2-1

CDR3aa: CASSPRATKETQYF
CDR3nt: TGTGCCAGCAGCCCTCGGGCCACTAAAGAGACCCAGTACTTC
d_gene: NA
v_gene: TRBV7-9
abundance: NA
j_gene: TRBJ2-5

CDR3aa: CSAQKGVPPGANVLTF
CDR3nt: TGCAGTGCTCAGAAGGGGGTCCCCCCTGGGGCCAACGTCCTGACTTTC
d_gene: NA
v_gene: TRBV20-1
abundance: NA
j_gene: TRBJ2-6

CDR3aa: CAIAGDSGTDTQYF
CDR3nt: TGTGCCATCGCGGGGGATAGCGGCACAGATACGCAGTATTTT
d_gene: TRBD2
v_gene: TRBV10-3
abundance: NA
j_gene: TRBJ2-3

CDR3aa: CASSLNIRQGQETQYF
CDR3nt: TGCGCCAGCAGCTTGAACATCCGGCAGGGCCAAGAGACCCAGTACTTC
d_gene: NA
v_gene: TRBV5-1
abundance: NA
j_gene: TRBJ2-5

CDR3aa: CASSSRVSGYTF
CDR3nt: TGTGCCAGCAGTTCCCGCGTTTCCGGCTACACCTTC
d_gene: NA
v_gene: TRBV14
abundance: few
j_gene: TRBJ1-2

CDR3aa: CSVQTGPQATRYF
CDR3nt: TGCAGCGTTCAAACCGGGCCCCAAGCTACGCGGTATTTT
d_gene: NA
v_gene: TRBV29-1
abundance: NA
j_gene: TRBJ2-3

CDR3aa: CASSLEPASASSYNEQYF
CDR3nt: TGTGCCAGCAGCCTCGAACCCGCTAGCGCGAGCTCCTACAATGAGCAGTACTTC
d_gene: NA
v_gene: TRBV5-5
abundance: NA
j_gene: TRBJ2-7

CDR3aa: CASSSRDTGYTF
CDR3nt: TGTGCCAGCAGTTCACGGGATACTGGCTACACCTTC
d_gene: NA
v_gene: TRBV28
abundance: NA
j_gene: TRBJ1-2

CDR3aa: CASSLGPSGSYEQYF
CDR3nt: TGTGCCAGCAGCTTGGGACCTAGCGGGAGTTACGAGCAGTACTTC
d_gene: TRBD2
v_gene: TRBV5-5
abundance: few
j_gene: TRBJ2-7

CDR3aa: CGVEQGAPSYEQYF
CDR3nt: TGCGGCGTGGAGCAGGGGGCCCCCTCCTACGAGCAGTACTTC
d_gene: TRBD1
v_gene: TRBV29-1
abundance: NA
j_gene: TRBJ2-7

CDR3aa: CAGSPRWTSILDTQYF
CDR3nt: TGTGCCGGCAGTCCCCGGTGGACTAGCATTCTAGATACGCAGTATTTT
d_gene: TRBD2
v_gene: TRBV12-3/TRBV12-4
abundance: NA
j_gene: TRBJ2-3

CDR3aa: CASSHIAGTRDTQDF
CDR3nt: TGTGCCAGCAGCCATATAGCGGGGACCCGAGATACGCAGGATTTT
d_gene: TRBD2
v_gene: TRBV14
abundance: NA
j_gene: TRBJ2-3

CDR3aa: CASTGTGGNYGYTF
CDR3nt: TGCGCCAGTACCGGGACAGGGGGGAACTATGGCTACACCTTC
d_gene: TRBD1
v_gene: TRBV5-1
abundance: NA
j_gene: TRBJ1-2

CDR3aa: CASRYRVGTGELFF
CDR3nt: TGTGCCAGCAGGTACAGGGTCGGCACCGGGGAGCTGTTTTTT
d_gene: NA
v_gene: TRBV6-1
abundance: NA
j_gene: TRBJ2-2